The 8 T cell receptor beta chains listed next were all sequenced from one sample in a study of OX40 agonist ivuxolimab in advanced cancers. Clones were read by immunoSEQ multiplex PCR, and TCRdb kept only the in-frame ones, dropping some. Of 40,000 to 60,000 clones in the sample, over 80% were seen once. This specimen was CD4+ or CD8+ T cells sorted from blood, taken in a trial of the OX40 agonist ivuxolimab. Receptors originate from an adult with an advanced solid tumor such as melanoma, head and neck, liver or kidney cancer.

V is TRBV5-4 and J is TRBJ1-2; D not certain. With 0 bases removed from V and 0 bases from J, the gap between germline ends came to 9 bases. The CDR3 spans 15 residues. Per germline, CDR1 SGHNT and CDR2 YYREEE (reference sequence). CDR3: CASSLDSLANYGYTF. Written as DNA, the CDR3 is TGTGCCAGCAGCTTGGACAGCTTAGCTAACTATGGCTACACCTTC.

The V and J genes are TRBV11-2 and TRBJ2-7; 7 bases map to TRBD1. V shed 7 bases, J shed 3 bases, and the junction held 6 bases outside the gene matches. Germline V gives CDR1 SGHAT, CDR2 FQNNGV. The CDR3 spans 13 residues. The CDR3 region has the DNA TGTGCCAGCAACGGCCGGGACAGCTACGAGCAGTACTTC. It specifies CASNGRDSYEQYF.

The chain joins TRBV29-1 to TRBJ2-3; D gene unclear. Trimming removed 0 bases from V and 5 bases from J, with 9 bases in between. Germline CDR1 reads SQVTM; CDR2 reads ANQGSEA. The CDR3 is made up of 13 amino acids. CDR3 sequence (DNA): TGCAGCGTTGAAGATAAGGGATTAGATACGCAGTATTTT. Encoded protein: CSVEDKGLDTQYF.

The CDR3 loop reads CASSFGKVAFF. In DNA, the CDR3 is TGTGCCAGCAGCTTCGGGAAGGTAGCTTTCTTT. J is TRBJ1-1 and V is TRBV13; no firm D call. V lost 3 bases to trimming and J lost 10 bases, with 9 bases between them. The CDR3 runs 11 residues. CDR1 is PRHDT and CDR2 is FYEKMQ in the germline V gene (reference sequence).

V usage is TRBV6-5 and J usage is TRBJ1-1; D gene ambiguous. Trimming left V 0 bases short and J 3 bases short, with 2 bases between. Germline lookup yields CDR1 MNHEY and CDR2 SVGAGI. The CDR3 totals 12 residues. The CDR3 DNA is TGTGCCAGCAGTTACTCGGACACTGAAGCTTTCTTT. Translated: CASSYSDTEAFF.

This clone was detected a few times. CDR3 residues: CASRSTLNFPEQYF. In DNA, the CDR3 is TGTGCCAGCAGGTCGACCCTAAATTTCCCCGAGCAGTACTTC. The chain employs TRBV2 and TRBJ2-7; no firm D call. CDR3 length equals 14 residues. Trimming took off 6 bases at V and 6 bases at J, with 18 bases between the two ends. In germline, CDR1 is SNHLY, CDR2 FYNNEI.

The chain uses TRBV4-1 and TRBJ2-1; a possible D gene is TRBD2 (6 bases). V was shortened by 6 bases and J by 6 bases, with 12 bases between the two germline ends. CDR3 size: 13 residues. Looked up from germline, CDR1 is MGHRA and CDR2 is YSYEKL. This CDR3 is CASSRVGGNEQFF. CDR3 sequence (DNA): TGCGCCAGCAGTCGGGTCGGGGGCAATGAGCAGTTCTTC.

The chain combines TRBV27 with TRBJ1-1; TRBD1 agrees at 10 bases. Germline V CDR1 and CDR2: MNHEY, SMNVEV (reference sequence). The CDR3 spans 14 residues. V dropped 5 bases and J dropped 10; count of bases not matched to a gene: 10. The CDR3 bases are TGTGCCAGCAGTGAGCGGGGGACAGGGGATTTAGCTTTCTTT. It translates to CASSERGTGDLAFF.